These T cell receptor beta chains were read from a single sample in a study of shared clonotypes between healthy human individuals. TCRdb's copy holds only in-frame clones and misses some; the assay was immunoSEQ multiplex PCR. The data hold some 2.1 million clones, with around 93% observed a single time. Sequences were obtained from naive CD8+ T cells from PBMCs. These receptors were obtained from a man aged 18 to 30 in good health. Some clones in this sample may be carry-over from other donors' samples. Both conserved end residues are part of each CDR3. Part of the rows lack a size; the others show once, few, many or a class for expanded clones.

v_gene	j_gene	abundance	CDR3aa
TRBV2	TRBJ2-5	.	CASRRREWGQETQYF
TRBV2	TRBJ2-2	.	CASSDARGLGGELFF
TRBV7-9	TRBJ2-1	.	CASSLSEDEQFF
TRBV5-6	TRBJ2-7	.	CASSHFSEHPYF
TRBV2	TRBJ2-7	.	CASSSREGRSSYEQYF
TRBV9	TRBJ1-1	few	CASSGVNTEAFF
TRBV27	TRBJ2-2	once	CASSRANTGELFF
TRBV5-6	TRBJ2-7	.	CASSRDSYEQYF
TRBV30	TRBJ2-7	.	CAWGGQGPSYEQYF
TRBV28	TRBJ2-4	.	CASSGYLGGKNIQYF
TRBV28	TRBJ2-3	.	CASSLVMRARRTDTQYF
TRBV6-1	TRBJ2-7	.	CASSDPEWGYEQYF
TRBV5-8	TRBJ2-7	.	CASTFYEQYF
TRBV9	TRBJ1-1	.	CASSAGQNTEAFF
TRBV27	TRBJ2-3	.	CASRPRPSGSTDTQYF
TRBV7-8	TRBJ2-1	.	CASSQTSGSVDEQFF
TRBV4-1	TRBJ2-7	.	CASSPGLGPYEQYF
TRBV12-1	TRBJ2-7	.	CASSFARASGHPLYEQYF
TRBV19	TRBJ2-7	.	CASSTGRNYEQYF
TRBV2	TRBJ2-1	.	CASSDRLAENYNEQFF
TRBV29-1	TRBJ2-1	.	CSSDGPSYNEQFF
TRBV30	TRBJ1-1	.	CAWSAGFQDTEAFF
TRBV27	TRBJ2-3	once	CASSLTGGPGTDTQYF
TRBV7-3	TRBJ2-2	.	CASSATGSGELFF
TRBV28	TRBJ2-3	.	CASSSHIGRSFATDTQYF
TRBV6-5	TRBJ2-7	.	CASASGSYEQYF
TRBV7-9	TRBJ1-1	.	CASSLPSLVAGSGTEAFF
TRBV6-5	TRBJ2-3	.	CASSSSGRGRDTQYF
TRBV7-8	TRBJ2-5	.	CASSTRLAGETQYF
TRBV30	TRBJ2-3	.	CAWTRQVGGTDTQYF
TRBV14	TRBJ1-1	.	CASSRLTNTEAFF
TRBV28	TRBJ1-1	.	CASSLPARNTEAFF
TRBV7-9	TRBJ1-2	.	CASSSKTGEGNYGYTF
TRBV19	TRBJ2-2	.	CASSERGRRPNTGELFF
TRBV10-1	TRBJ1-2	.	CATWDSNYGYTF
TRBV11-2	TRBJ2-7	.	CASSPGTGNPYEQYF
TRBV16	TRBJ2-5	.	CASSPGRLRETQYF
TRBV7-8	TRBJ1-1	.	CASSPREGGTEAFF
TRBV30	TRBJ1-1	few	CAWSVGGGNTEAFF
TRBV7-9	TRBJ1-2	.	CASSTGQGNYGYTF